Included here is one T cell receptor (beta chain) sequence, with context. This sample was included in a study of control samples from healthy donors and cancer patients. Trimming stripped 4 bases from V and 7 bases from J, with 10 bases between. From germline, CDR1 is SGHAT and CDR2 FQNNGV. The CDR3 runs 12 residues. Sequencing used immunoSEQ multiplex PCR; TCRdb keeps in-frame clones, though not all of them. The table shows under 200,000 clones, with 90% to 95% occurring only once. The chain links TRBV11-2 to TRBJ1-2, with a tentative D call TRBD1 (5 bases). The TCR sequence derives from a woman in her 30s in good health. The material sequenced was blood. CDR3 sequence: CASSSSGLGYTF. In nucleotides, the CDR3 is TGTGCCAGCAGCTCCTCGGGGCTTGGCTACACCTTC.